One and the same sample provided the 7 T cell receptor beta chains below, sequenced in a study of blood T cell repertoires in COVID-19. TCRdb keeps only in-frame clones here, not all; method: immunoSEQ multiplex PCR. This sample carries about 63,000 clones, roughly 85% of them seen once, and the ten largest clones take 32%. Sequenced sample: peripheral blood. The origin of the receptors is a human donor in a cohort sampled during active COVID-19.

The chain has TRBV3-1 (or the pseudogene TRBV3-2) and TRBJ1-2; D remains ambiguous. In germline, CDR1 is LGHDT, CDR2 YNNKEL (reference sequence). The CDR3 contains 15 residues. V was shortened by 0 bases and J by 7 bases, with 15 bases between the two germline ends. The chain's CDR3 is CASSQDGRDGFGYTF. CDR3 coding DNA: TGTGCCAGCAGCCAAGATGGGCGAGACGGCTTTGGCTACACCTTC.

J is TRBJ2-2 and V is TRBV29-1; TRBD1 matches 8 bases. Unmatched junction bases numbered 4, after V lost 7 bases and J lost 6 bases. Germline CDR1 SQVTM, CDR2 ANQGSEA. The length of the CDR3 is 12 residues. CDR3 bases: TGCAGCGCCAGACAGGGGTCCGGGGAGCTGTTTTTT. This encodes CSARQGSGELFF.

The chain joins TRBV30 to TRBJ2-2; the match to TRBD2 covers 11 bases. Germline CDR1 reads GTSNPN; CDR2 reads SVGIG (reference sequence). The CDR3 sequence is 15 residues long. With 4 bases clipped from V and 7 bases from J, the junction kept 8 bases outside the gene matches. DNA for the CDR3: TGTGCCTGGACCACTAGCGGGAGTCATGGCGGGGAGCTGTTTTTT. It yields the protein CAWTTSGSHGGELFF.

The rearrangement joins TRBV6-6 to TRBJ2-7; D is ambiguous. Germline CDR1 is MNHNY and CDR2 is SVGAGI (reference sequence). This CDR3 has 11 residues. The V end was cut by 2 bases, the J end by 3 bases, with 2 bases between. The CDR3 sequence: CASSYRYEQYF. DNA for the CDR3: TGTGCCAGCAGTTACCGCTACGAGCAGTACTTC.

The gene calls are TRBV10-2 and TRBJ2-7; 10 positions agree with TRBD2. Per germline, CDR1 WSHSY and CDR2 SAAADI. The CDR3 spans 19 residues. The trim removed 2 bases at V and 3 bases at J, leaving 16 bases unmatched. CDR3 in amino acids: CASSEPGLAEGPLIYEQYF. CDR3 DNA: TGCGCCAGCAGTGAGCCCGGACTAGCGGAGGGCCCCCTAATCTACGAGCAGTACTTC.

The V and J genes are TRBV2 and TRBJ2-3; 10 bases match TRBD1. This CDR3 comprises 15 residues. The ends lost 6 bases at V and 4 bases at J; junction bases unmatched: 7. Germline CDR1 is SNHLY and CDR2 is FYNNEI. CDR3 sequence (DNA): TGTGCCAGCAGAAAAACCGGGACAGGGGCAGATACGCAGTATTTT. Translated, it gives CASRKTGTGADTQYF.

In its sample, this clone was seen a few times. The chain uses TRBV5-1 and TRBJ2-7; D call uncertain. The CDR3 sequence is 13 residues long. CDR1 and CDR2 from the germline V gene are SGHRS and YFSETQ. Trimming pared 2 bases from V and 5 bases from J, leaving 11 bases between. This CDR3 reads CASSFPRPDEQYF. CDR3 bases: TGCGCCAGCAGCTTTCCCCGCCCGGACGAGCAGTACTTC.